These T cell receptor beta chains were read from a single sample in a study of regulatory T cells in long-lasting Graves disease. Using its own MiXCR run on the multiplex PCR reads, TCRdb lists one record per CDR3 protein. The data hold hundreds of thousands of distinct CDR3 sequences, with approximately 15% observed a single time. This sample also belongs to another study, concerning T cells in Graves' hyperthyroidism and ophthalmopathy.

The sample consisted of peripheral blood mononuclear cells (PBMCs), taken at new diagnosis, from a patient treated with antithyroid drugs. All receptors derive from a man aged 40-55 years with Graves disease. CDR3s include the opening cysteine and the closing phenylalanine or tryptophan. Fields, in order: clone size, V gene, D gene, J gene, CDR3 protein, CDR3 DNA. A D gene is named only where the DNA matches it firmly. Where a row states a size, it is once, few, many or the class of an expanded clone; other rows omit it.

.	TRBV6-6	.	TRBJ2-6	CASSYTRPGANVLTF	TGTGCCAGCAGTTATACCAGGCCTGGGGCCAACGTCCTGACTTTC
many	TRBV18	.	TRBJ2-7	CASSFGQGMTEQYF	TGTGCCAGCTCGTTTGGGCAGGGGATGACCGAGCAGTACTTC
many	TRBV28	TRBD1	TRBJ1-5	CASSSHRDRVNQPQHF	TGTGCCAGCAGTTCCCATAGAGACAGGGTCAATCAGCCCCAGCATTTT
many	TRBV20-1	TRBD2	TRBJ2-3	CSAAGLVSDTQYF	TGCAGTGCCGCGGGACTAGTATCAGATACGCAGTATTTT
few	TRBV4-2	TRBD1	TRBJ1-1	CASSPQWDRDTEAFF	TGTGCCAGCAGCCCCCAGTGGGACAGGGACACTGAAGCTTTCTTT
few	TRBV29-1	.	TRBJ1-1	CSVEAGAGTEAFF	TGCAGCGTTGAGGCAGGAGCGGGGACTGAAGCTTTCTTT
few	TRBV27	.	TRBJ1-2	CASSNARTDPYGYTF	TGTGCCAGCAGTAACGCCCGGACAGACCCCTATGGCTACACCTTC
many	TRBV24-1	.	TRBJ2-3	CATSDLGSSSLLGDTQYF	TGTGCCACCAGTGATTTAGGATCGTCCAGCCTCCTCGGAGATACGCAGTATTTT
many	TRBV10-2	.	TRBJ2-7	CASSEFWQGGYEQYF	TGCGCCAGCAGTGAATTCTGGCAGGGAGGCTACGAGCAGTACTTC
.	TRBV4-2	.	TRBJ1-2	CASSQDHAAGNNYGCTF	TGTGCCAGCAGCCAAGATCATGCGGCAGGCAATAACTATGGCTGCACCTTC
many	TRBV12-3/TRBV12-4	.	TRBJ2-4	CASRLGVRTEKKYF	TGTGCCAGCAGACTCGGCGTCCGGACGGAGAAGAAGTACTTC
many	TRBV6-2/TRBV6-3	.	TRBJ1-5	CASSYSRSSQPQHF	TGTGCCAGCAGTTACTCGAGATCTAGTCAGCCCCAGCATTTT
many	TRBV7-9	TRBD1	TRBJ2-3	CASRLGQTSTDTQYF	TGTGCCAGCAGACTGGGACAGACTAGCACAGATACGCAGTATTTT
many	TRBV5-1	.	TRBJ1-1	CASSLERPLRVNTEAFF	TGCGCCAGCAGCTTGGAAAGGCCCTTAAGAGTGAACACTGAAGCTTTCTTT
few	TRBV6-1	.	TRBJ1-2	CASSPDDNYGYTF	TGTGCCAGCAGTCCCGACGATAACTATGGCTACACCTTC
many	TRBV15	.	TRBJ1-1	CATSSRTGSTEAFF	TGTGCCACCAGCAGCCGAACAGGGAGCACTGAAGCTTTCTTT
few	TRBV11-2	.	TRBJ2-3	CASSLDQGRDTQYF	TGTGCCAGCAGCTTAGATCAGGGGAGAGATACGCAGTATTTT
many	TRBV11-3	.	TRBJ2-1	CASSLERGTYYNEQFF	TGTGCCAGCAGCTTAGAACGCGGGACATACTACAATGAGCAGTTCTTC
few	TRBV29-1	TRBD1	TRBJ1-2	CSVYRGANYGYTF	TGCAGCGTGTACAGGGGAGCTAACTATGGCTACACCTTC
few	TRBV10-3	.	TRBJ1-4	CAIGASSGEKLFF	TGTGCCATCGGGGCGTCGTCAGGTGAAAAACTGTTTTTT
.	TRBV10-3	TRBD1	TRBJ2-7	CAISGSMTGNEQYF	TGTGCCATCAGTGGTTCTATGACAGGGAACGAGCAGTACTTC
many	TRBV5-1	.	TRBJ2-3	CASSRARPASTDTQYF	TGCGCCAGCAGCAGAGCACGACCAGCCAGCACAGATACGCAGTATTTT
many	TRBV18	TRBD1	TRBJ1-4	CASSLQGHTNEKLFF	TGTGCCAGCTCGTTACAGGGGCACACTAATGAAAAACTGTTTTTT
.	TRBV2	.	TRBJ2-2	CASSVRTYTGELFF	TGTGCCAGCAGCGTAAGGACCTACACCGGGGAGCTGTTTTTT
many	TRBV11-3	.	TRBJ2-5	CASSLDSGSETQYF	TGTGCCAGCAGCTTAGATTCGGGGTCGGAGACCCAGTACTTC
few	TRBV6-1	TRBD1	TRBJ2-7	CVSRPDRDLSYEQYF	TGTGTCAGCAGGCCTGACAGGGATTTGTCCTACGAGCAGTACTTC
many	TRBV20-1	.	TRBJ1-1	CSVPDIGDTEAFF	TGCAGTGTTCCGGACATCGGAGACACTGAAGCTTTCTTT
.	TRBV27	.	TRBJ2-3	CAIRRAFSTDTQYF	TGTGCCATCCGTCGGGCCTTTAGCACAGATACGCAGTATTTT
few	TRBV6-1	.	TRBJ1-1	CASRLSMNTEAFF	TGTGCCAGCCGACTATCGATGAACACTGAAGCTTTCTTT
many	TRBV3-1	TRBD2	TRBJ2-1	CASSRSGGRDEQFF	TGTGCCAGCAGCCGCAGCGGGGGAAGGGATGAGCAGTTCTTC
few	TRBV19	.	TRBJ2-7	CASRINWKTYEQYF	TGTGCCAGTAGAATCAACTGGAAGACCTACGAGCAGTACTTC
many	TRBV2	.	TRBJ1-6	CASDQGGSPLHF	TGTGCCAGCGATCAGGGAGGTTCACCCCTCCACTTT
.	TRBV5-1	TRBD1	TRBJ2-4	CAGSAEGTGGIDIQYF	TGCGCCGGCAGCGCTGAGGGGACAGGGGGTATAGACATTCAGTACTTC
many	TRBV29-1	.	TRBJ1-2	CSVDSPVHYGYTF	TGCAGCGTTGACTCCCCGGTCCACTATGGCTACACCTTC
many	TRBV10-3	.	TRBJ2-2	CAISVWEKSRELFF	TGTGCCATCAGTGTCTGGGAAAAGTCGAGGGAGCTGTTTTTT
many	TRBV18	.	TRBJ2-7	CASSPDTKPNYEQYF	TGTGCCAGCTCACCGGACACTAAACCGAACTACGAGCAGTACTTC
.	TRBV5-4	.	TRBJ1-1	CASSMWGTVNTEAFF	TGTGCCAGCAGTATGTGGGGGACGGTGAACACTGAAGCTTTCTTT
many	TRBV7-3	.	TRBJ2-2	CASSSPHGELFF	TGTGCCAGCAGCTCCCCTCACGGGGAGCTGTTTTTT
many	TRBV27	.	TRBJ2-7	CASSLRWQGAYEQYF	TGTGCCAGCAGTTTACGTTGGCAGGGTGCCTACGAGCAGTACTTC
.	TRBV29-1	TRBD2	TRBJ2-3	CSVDGLAGDTQYF	TGCAGCGTTGATGGCCTAGCGGGGGATACGCAGTATTTT
many	TRBV6-2/TRBV6-3	TRBD1	TRBJ1-5	CASSYSTPTTGLMPQHF	TGTGCCAGCAGTTACTCGACCCCAACGACAGGGTTAATGCCCCAGCATTTT
few	TRBV7-3	.	TRBJ2-5	CASSLLVWETQYF	TGTGCCAGCAGCTTACTGGTTTGGGAGACCCAGTACTTC
.	TRBV6-1	.	TRBJ2-1	CASTNVGGVEQFF	TGTGCCAGCACTAACGTGGGGGGCGTTGAGCAGTTCTTC
few	TRBV28	.	TRBJ1-3	CASSLETSGNTIYF	TGTGCCAGCAGTTTAGAGACGTCTGGAAACACCATATATTTT
.	TRBV6-1	TRBD1	TRBJ2-7	CASGTGDFYEQYF	TGTGCCAGTGGGACAGGGGACTTCTACGAGCAGTACTTC
many	TRBV6-5	TRBD2	TRBJ2-1	CASSYSLAGASSYNEQFF	TGTGCCAGCAGTTACTCACTAGCGGGGGCAAGCTCCTACAATGAGCAGTTCTTC
many	TRBV11-2	.	TRBJ1-1	CASSLVPGDTEAFF	TGTGCCAGCAGCTTAGTGCCGGGGGATACTGAAGCTTTCTTT
.	TRBV9	.	TRBJ2-2	CASSGGHFTGELFF	TGTGCCAGCAGCGGGGGACACTTCACCGGGGAGCTGTTTTTT
many	TRBV28	.	TRBJ1-4	CASSLFEGTNNEKLFF	TGTGCCAGCAGTTTATTTGAGGGGACAAATAATGAAAAACTGTTTTTT
few	TRBV28	.	TRBJ1-1	CASSLWGGGTAFF	TGTGCCAGCAGTTTATGGGGCGGGGGGACGGCTTTCTTT
few	TRBV6-2/TRBV6-3	.	TRBJ1-2	CASSTIQGTGYTF	TGTGCCAGCAGTACTATCCAGGGCACCGGCTACACCTTC
few	TRBV6-1	.	TRBJ1-6	CASTLMGNSPLHF	TGTGCCAGCACCTTAATGGGAAATTCACCCCTCCACTTT
few	TRBV14	.	TRBJ2-5	CASSQDPYLSGQETQYF	TGTGCCAGCAGCCAAGATCCTTACCTGAGCGGCCAAGAGACCCAGTACTTC
.	TRBV9	.	TRBJ1-4	CASSEARRQNEKLFF	TGTGCCAGCAGTGAAGCGAGGCGGCAGAATGAAAAACTGTTTTTT
.	TRBV27	TRBD2	TRBJ2-3	CASSLFGGTKNTQYF	TGTGCCAGCAGTTTATTTGGTGGGACTAAAAATACGCAGTATTTT
.	TRBV4-1	.	TRBJ2-3	CASSPFAGSDTQYF	TGCGCCAGCAGCCCCTTCGCGGGGTCGGATACGCAGTATTTT
few	TRBV7-9	.	TRBJ2-3	CASSKGLKNTDTQYF	TGTGCCAGCAGTAAGGGGCTAAAAAACACAGATACGCAGTATTTT
many	TRBV20-1	TRBD1	TRBJ2-1	CSASPMDREYNEQFF	TGCAGTGCTAGCCCCATGGACAGGGAGTACAATGAGCAGTTCTTC